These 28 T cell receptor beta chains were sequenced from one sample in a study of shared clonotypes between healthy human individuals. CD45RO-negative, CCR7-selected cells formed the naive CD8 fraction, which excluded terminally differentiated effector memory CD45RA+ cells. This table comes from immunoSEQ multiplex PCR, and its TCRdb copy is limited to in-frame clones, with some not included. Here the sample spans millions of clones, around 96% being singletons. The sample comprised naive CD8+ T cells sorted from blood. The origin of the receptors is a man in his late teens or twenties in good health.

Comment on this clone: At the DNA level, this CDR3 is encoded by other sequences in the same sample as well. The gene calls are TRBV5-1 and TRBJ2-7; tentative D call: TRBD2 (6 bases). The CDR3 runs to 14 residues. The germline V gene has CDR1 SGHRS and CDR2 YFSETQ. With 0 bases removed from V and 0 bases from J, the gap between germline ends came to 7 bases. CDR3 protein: CASSLVGGSYEQYF. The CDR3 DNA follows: TGCGCCAGCAGCTTGGTCGGGGGCTCCTACGAGCAGTACTTC. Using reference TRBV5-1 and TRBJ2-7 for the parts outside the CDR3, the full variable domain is KAGVTQTPRYLIKTRGQQVTLSCSPISGHRSVSWYQQTPGQGLQFLFEYFSETQRNKGNFPGRFSGRQFSNSRSEMNVSTLELGDSALYLCASSLVGGSYEQYFGPGTRLTVT.

The CDR3 DNA is TGTGCCAGCAGGAGACTCTACAATGAGCAGTTCTTC. It specifies CASRRLYNEQFF. J is TRBJ2-1 and V is TRBV27; the D is unclear. Trimming cost V 6 bases and J 3 bases, with 6 bases left between them. Per the germline V gene, CDR1 is MNHEY and CDR2 is SMNVEV (reference sequence). This CDR3 is built from 12 residues.

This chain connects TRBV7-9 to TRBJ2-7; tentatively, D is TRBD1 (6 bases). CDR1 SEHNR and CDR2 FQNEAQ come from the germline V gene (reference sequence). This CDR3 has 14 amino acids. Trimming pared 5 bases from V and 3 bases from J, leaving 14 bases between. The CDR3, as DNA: TGTGCCAGCAGCGCAGGACAGAGCAACTACGAGCAGTACTTC. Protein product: CASSAGQSNYEQYF. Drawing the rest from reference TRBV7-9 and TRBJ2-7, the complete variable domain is DTGVSQNPRHKITKRGQNVTFRCDPISEHNRLYWYRQTLGQGPEFLTYFQNEAQLEKSRLLSDRFSAERPKGSFSTLEIQRTEQGDSAMYLCASSAGQSNYEQYFGPGTRLTVT.

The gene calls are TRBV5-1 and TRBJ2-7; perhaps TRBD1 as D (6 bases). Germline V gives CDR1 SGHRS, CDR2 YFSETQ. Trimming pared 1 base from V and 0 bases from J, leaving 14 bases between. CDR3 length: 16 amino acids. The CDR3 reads CASSLFSPDSSYEQYF. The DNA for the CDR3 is TGCGCCAGCAGCTTGTTTTCCCCGGACAGCTCCTACGAGCAGTACTTC.

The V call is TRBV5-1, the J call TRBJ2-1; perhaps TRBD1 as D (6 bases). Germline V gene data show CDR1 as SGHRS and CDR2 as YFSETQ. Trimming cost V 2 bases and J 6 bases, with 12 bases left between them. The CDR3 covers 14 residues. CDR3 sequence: CASSLRTVGNEQFF. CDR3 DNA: TGCGCCAGCAGCTTAAGGACAGTCGGCAATGAGCAGTTCTTC.

CDR3 DNA: TGTGCCAGTAGTACTTTCTTCGCGAACACCGGGGAGCTGTTTTTT. Translation gives CASSTFFANTGELFF. This chain connects TRBV19 to TRBJ2-2; D is undetermined. Germline CDR1 is LNHDA and CDR2 is SQIVND (reference sequence). V dropped 4 bases and J dropped 0 bases, with 9 bases sitting between them. The CDR3 contains 15 residues.

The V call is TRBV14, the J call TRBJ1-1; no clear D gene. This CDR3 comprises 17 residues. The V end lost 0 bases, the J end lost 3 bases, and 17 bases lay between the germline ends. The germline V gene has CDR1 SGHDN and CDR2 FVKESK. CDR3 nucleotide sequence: TGTGCCAGCAGCCAAGATGTGGCACTCCTCGGATACACTGAAGCTTTCTTT. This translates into CASSQDVALLGYTEAFF.

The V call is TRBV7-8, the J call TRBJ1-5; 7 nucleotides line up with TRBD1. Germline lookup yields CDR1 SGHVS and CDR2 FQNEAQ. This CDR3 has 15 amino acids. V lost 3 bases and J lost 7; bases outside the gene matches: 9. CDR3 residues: CASSFRQGPSQPQHF. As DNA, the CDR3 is TGTGCCAGCAGCTTCCGACAGGGCCCATCCCAGCCCCAGCATTTT.

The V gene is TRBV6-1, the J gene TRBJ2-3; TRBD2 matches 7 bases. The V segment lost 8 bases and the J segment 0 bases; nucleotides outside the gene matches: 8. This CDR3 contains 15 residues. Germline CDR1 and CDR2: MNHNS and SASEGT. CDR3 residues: CASAPTAGSTDTQYF. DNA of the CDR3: TGTGCCAGCGCCCCCACAGCGGGGAGCACAGATACGCAGTATTTT.

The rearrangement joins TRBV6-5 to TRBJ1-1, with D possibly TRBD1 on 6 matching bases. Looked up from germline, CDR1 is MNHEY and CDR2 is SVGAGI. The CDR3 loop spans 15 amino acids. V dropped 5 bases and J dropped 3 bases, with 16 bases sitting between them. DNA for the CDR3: TGTGCCAGCAGTGGACACAGGGAAAGGGACACTGAAGCTTTCTTT. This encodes CASSGHRERDTEAFF.

CDR3 sequence: CAWREGAGETQYF. CDR3 bases: TGTGCCTGGCGCGAGGGGGCGGGAGAGACCCAGTACTTC. V usage is TRBV30 and J usage is TRBJ2-5; 7 bases line up with TRBD1. Germline loops: CDR1 GTSNPN, CDR2 SVGIG (reference sequence). Trimming at V came to 5 bases and at J to 4 bases, leaving 7 bases not matched to a gene. CDR3 length equals 13 residues.

CDR3 DNA sequence: TGTGCCACCCATTGGCGGGGGGGCAACACCGGGGAGCTGTTTTTT. Amino acids: CATHWRGGNTGELFF. The chain is built from TRBV7-9 and TRBJ2-2; 9 bases line up with TRBD2. The CDR3 loop spans 15 amino acids. Unmatched junction bases numbered 8, after V lost 10 bases and J lost 2 bases. Per germline, CDR1 SEHNR and CDR2 FQNEAQ (reference sequence).

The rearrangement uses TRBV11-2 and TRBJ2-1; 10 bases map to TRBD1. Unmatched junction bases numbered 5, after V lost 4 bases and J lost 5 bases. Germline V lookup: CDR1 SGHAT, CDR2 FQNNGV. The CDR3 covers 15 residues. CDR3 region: CASSSPGQGNNEQFF. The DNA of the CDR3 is TGTGCCAGCAGCTCGCCGGGACAGGGGAACAATGAGCAGTTCTTC.

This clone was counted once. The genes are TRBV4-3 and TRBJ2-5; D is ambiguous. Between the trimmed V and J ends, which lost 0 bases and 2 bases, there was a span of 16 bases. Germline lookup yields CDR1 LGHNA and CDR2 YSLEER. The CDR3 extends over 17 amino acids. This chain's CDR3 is CASSQEASSGFQETQYF. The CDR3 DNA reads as TGCGCCAGCAGCCAAGAAGCATCTTCAGGATTTCAAGAGACCCAGTACTTC.

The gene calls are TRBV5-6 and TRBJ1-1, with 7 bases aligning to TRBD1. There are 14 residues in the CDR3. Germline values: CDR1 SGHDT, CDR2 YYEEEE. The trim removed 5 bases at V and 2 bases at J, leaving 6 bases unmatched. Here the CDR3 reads CASRYGDSNTEAFF. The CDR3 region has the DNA TGTGCCAGCAGATACGGGGACAGTAACACTGAAGCTTTCTTT.

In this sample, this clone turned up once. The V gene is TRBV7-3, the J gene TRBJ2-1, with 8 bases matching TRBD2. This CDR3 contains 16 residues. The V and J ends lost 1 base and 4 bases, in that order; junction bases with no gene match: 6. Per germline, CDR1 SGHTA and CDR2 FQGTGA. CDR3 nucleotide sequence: TGTGCCAGCAGCTTAAGCGGCGGGACTAGATACAATGAGCAGTTCTTC. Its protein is CASSLSGGTRYNEQFF.

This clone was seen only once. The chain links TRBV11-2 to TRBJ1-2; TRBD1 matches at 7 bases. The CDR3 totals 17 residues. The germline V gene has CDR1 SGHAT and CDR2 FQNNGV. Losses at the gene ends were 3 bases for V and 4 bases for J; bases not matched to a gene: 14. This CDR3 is CASSFPRVPGTVYGYTF. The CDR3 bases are TGTGCCAGCAGCTTCCCTAGGGTGCCCGGGACAGTCTATGGCTACACCTTC.

The DNA of the CDR3 is TGCGCCAGCAGCTCGGGACAGGGGTTCCTCCATGGTGACCAGTACTTC. Encoded protein: CASSSGQGFLHGDQYF. J is TRBJ2-5 and V is TRBV4-1, with TRBD1 matching over 10 bases. CDR3 length: 16 amino acids. Germline-derived CDR1 and CDR2 are MGHRA and YSYEKL. The V and J ends lost 5 bases and 10 bases, in that order; junction bases with no gene match: 16.

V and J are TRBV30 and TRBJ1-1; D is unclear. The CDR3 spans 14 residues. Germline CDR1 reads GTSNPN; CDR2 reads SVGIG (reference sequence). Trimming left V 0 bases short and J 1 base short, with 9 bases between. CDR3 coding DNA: TGTGCCTGGAGTGTACCCCAAGGGAACACTGAAGCTTTCTTT. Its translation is CAWSVPQGNTEAFF.

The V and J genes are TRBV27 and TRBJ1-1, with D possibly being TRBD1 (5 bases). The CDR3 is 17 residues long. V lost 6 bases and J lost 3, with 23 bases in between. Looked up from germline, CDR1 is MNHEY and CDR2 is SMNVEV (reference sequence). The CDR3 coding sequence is TGTGCCAGCAGACCACTACAGGCTATGGCTAAGGACACTGAAGCTTTCTTT. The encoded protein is CASRPLQAMAKDTEAFF.

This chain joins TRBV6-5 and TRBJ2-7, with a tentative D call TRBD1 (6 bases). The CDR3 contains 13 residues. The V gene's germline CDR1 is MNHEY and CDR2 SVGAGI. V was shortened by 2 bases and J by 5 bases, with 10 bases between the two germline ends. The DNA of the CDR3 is TGTGCCAGCAGTTACAGGGGGTCCCACGAGCAGTACTTC. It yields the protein CASSYRGSHEQYF.

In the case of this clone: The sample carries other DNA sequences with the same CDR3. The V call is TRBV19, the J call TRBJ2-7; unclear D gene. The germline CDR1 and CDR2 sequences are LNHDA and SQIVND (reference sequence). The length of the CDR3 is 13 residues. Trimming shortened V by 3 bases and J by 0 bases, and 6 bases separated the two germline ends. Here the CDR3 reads CASSMSDSYEQYF. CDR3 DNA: TGTGCCAGTAGTATGTCAGACTCCTACGAGCAGTACTTC.

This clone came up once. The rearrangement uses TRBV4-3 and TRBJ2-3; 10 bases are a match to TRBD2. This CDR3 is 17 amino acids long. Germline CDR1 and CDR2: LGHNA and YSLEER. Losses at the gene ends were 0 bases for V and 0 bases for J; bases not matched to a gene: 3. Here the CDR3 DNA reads TGCGCCAGCAGCCAAGAACTAGCGGGATATAGCACAGATACGCAGTATTTT. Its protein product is CASSQELAGYSTDTQYF.

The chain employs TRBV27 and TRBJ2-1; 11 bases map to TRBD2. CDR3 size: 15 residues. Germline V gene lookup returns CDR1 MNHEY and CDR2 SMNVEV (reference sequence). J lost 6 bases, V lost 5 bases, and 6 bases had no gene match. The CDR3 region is CASSPLAGGINEQFF. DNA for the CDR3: TGTGCCAGCAGTCCTCTAGCGGGGGGTATCAATGAGCAGTTCTTC.

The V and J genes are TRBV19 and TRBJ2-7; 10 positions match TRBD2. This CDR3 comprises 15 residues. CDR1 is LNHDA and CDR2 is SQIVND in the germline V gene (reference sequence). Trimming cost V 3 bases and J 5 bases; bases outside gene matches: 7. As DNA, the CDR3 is TGTGCCAGTAGTATCTCGGCTAGCGGGAGCGACGAGCAGTACTTC. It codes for CASSISASGSDEQYF.

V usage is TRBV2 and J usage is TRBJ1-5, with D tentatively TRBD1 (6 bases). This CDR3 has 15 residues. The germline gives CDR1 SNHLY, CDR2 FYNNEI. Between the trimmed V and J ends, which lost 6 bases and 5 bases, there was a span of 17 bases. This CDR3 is CASSGVRRGHQPQHF. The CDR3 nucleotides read TGTGCCAGCAGCGGTGTTCGCAGGGGACATCAGCCCCAGCATTTT. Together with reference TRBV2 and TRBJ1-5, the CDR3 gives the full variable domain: EPEVTQTPSHQVTQMGQEVILRCVPISNHLYFYWYRQILGQKVEFLVSFYNNEISEKSEIFDDQFSVERPDGSNFTLKIRSTKLEDSAMYFCASSGVRRGHQPQHFGDGTRLSIL.

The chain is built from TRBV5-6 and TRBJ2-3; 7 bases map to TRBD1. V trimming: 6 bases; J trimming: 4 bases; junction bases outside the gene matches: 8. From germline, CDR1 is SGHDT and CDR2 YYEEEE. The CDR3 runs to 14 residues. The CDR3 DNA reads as TGTGCCAGCACCGAAGAAGGGGGCGCAGATACGCAGTATTTT. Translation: CASTEEGGADTQYF.

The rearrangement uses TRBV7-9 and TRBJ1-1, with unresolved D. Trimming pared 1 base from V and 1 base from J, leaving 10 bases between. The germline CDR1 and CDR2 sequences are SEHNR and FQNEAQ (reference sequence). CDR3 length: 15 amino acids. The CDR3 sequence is CASSLVESGNTEAFF. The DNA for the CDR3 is TGTGCCAGCAGCTTAGTAGAGTCAGGGAACACTGAAGCTTTCTTT.